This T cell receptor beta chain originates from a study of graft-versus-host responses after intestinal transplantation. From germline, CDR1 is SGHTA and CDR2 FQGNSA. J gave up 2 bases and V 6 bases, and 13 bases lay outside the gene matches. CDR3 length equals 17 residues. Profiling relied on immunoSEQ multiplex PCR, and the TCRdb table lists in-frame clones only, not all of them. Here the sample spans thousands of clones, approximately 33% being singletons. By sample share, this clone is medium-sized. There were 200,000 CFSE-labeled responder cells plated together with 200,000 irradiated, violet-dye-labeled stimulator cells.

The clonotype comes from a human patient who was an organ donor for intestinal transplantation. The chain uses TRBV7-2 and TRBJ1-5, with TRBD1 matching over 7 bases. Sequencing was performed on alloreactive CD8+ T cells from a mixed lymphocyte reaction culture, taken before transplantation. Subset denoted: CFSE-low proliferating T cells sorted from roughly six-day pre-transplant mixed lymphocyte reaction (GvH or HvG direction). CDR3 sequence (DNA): TGTGCCAGCAGTCCTTATTCCGGGACAGATGGCAATCAGCCCCAGCATTTT. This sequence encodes CASSPYSGTDGNQPQHF. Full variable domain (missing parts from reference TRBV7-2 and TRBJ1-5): GAGVSQSPSNKVTEKGKDVELRCDPISGHTALYWYRQSLGQGLEFLIYFQGNSAPDKSGLPSDRFSAERTGGSVSTLTIQRTQQEDSAVYLCASSPYSGTDGNQPQHFGDGTRLSIL.